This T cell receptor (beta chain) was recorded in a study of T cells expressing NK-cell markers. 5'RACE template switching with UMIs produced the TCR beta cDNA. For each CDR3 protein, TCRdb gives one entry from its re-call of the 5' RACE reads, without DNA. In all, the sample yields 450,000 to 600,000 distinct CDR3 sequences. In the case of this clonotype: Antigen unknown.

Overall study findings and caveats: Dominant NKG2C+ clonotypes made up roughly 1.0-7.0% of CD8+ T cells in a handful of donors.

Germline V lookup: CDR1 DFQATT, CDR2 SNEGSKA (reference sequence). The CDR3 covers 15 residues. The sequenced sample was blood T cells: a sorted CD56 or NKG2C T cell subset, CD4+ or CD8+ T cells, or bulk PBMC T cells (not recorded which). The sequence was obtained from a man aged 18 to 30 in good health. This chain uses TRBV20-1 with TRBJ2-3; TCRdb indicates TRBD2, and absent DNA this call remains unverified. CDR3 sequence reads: CSAPGTSLSTDTQYF.